Listed below are T cell receptor beta chains from one sample, sequenced in a study of T cell responses to AZD1222 COVID-19 vaccine. The data were produced by immunoSEQ multiplex PCR, yet TCRdb's version contains in-frame clones alone and is incomplete. Of 40,000 or so clones listed, approximately 80% are singletons. The sample was peripheral blood, taken 28 days after the second AZD1222 dose. Every receptor here comes from an adult who received the AZD1222 COVID-19 vaccine. CDR3s include the opening cysteine and the closing phenylalanine or tryptophan. A D gene is named only where the DNA matches it firmly.

J gene | V gene | D gene | CDR3 DNA | CDR3 protein
TRBJ2-6 | TRBV19 | NA | TGTGCCAGTAGTATAGTCGCCTCACTCTCTGGGGCCAACGTCCTGACTTTC | CASSIVASLSGANVLTF
TRBJ2-3 | TRBV28 | NA | TGTGCCAGCAGAGAACAGGGAGGCACAGATACGCAGTATTTT | CASREQGGTDTQYF
TRBJ2-5 | TRBV18 | NA | TGTGCCAGCTCACTCGATATCCAAGAGACCCAGTACTTC | CASSLDIQETQYF
TRBJ2-3 | TRBV28 | NA | TGTGCCAGCAACGGAGCACTCCACGGGGATACGCAGTATTTT | CASNGALHGDTQYF
TRBJ1-6 | TRBV9 | NA | TGTGCCAGCAGCGTAGGCCTGGATAATTCACCCCTCCACTTT | CASSVGLDNSPLHF
TRBJ2-7 | TRBV9 | NA | TGTGCCAGCAGCGTAGAGTCGTATTCCTACGAGCAGTACTTC | CASSVESYSYEQYF
TRBJ1-6 | TRBV27 | NA | TGTGCCACTCGCCTCCAGGGGCCTTCGGCCTATAATTCACCCCTCCACTTT | CATRLQGPSAYNSPLHF
TRBJ2-2 | TRBV27 | NA | TGTGCCAGCAGTTCTTCCGGGCCAGGACCGAACACCGGGGAGCTGTTTTTT | CASSSSGPGPNTGELFF
TRBJ2-2 | TRBV10-3 | TRBD1 | TGTGCCATCAGTGGGCCAAGGGACAGGGAGAGTATCGGGGAGCTGTTTTTT | CAISGPRDRESIGELFF
TRBJ2-3 | TRBV12-3/TRBV12-4 | NA | TGTGCCAGCAGTTTACGGGGAGGACATACGCAGTATTTT | CASSLRGGHTQYF
TRBJ1-4 | TRBV28 | NA | TGTGCCAGCAGTTTGGTAGGGATCGGTGAAAAACTGTTTTTT | CASSLVGIGEKLFF
TRBJ1-6 | TRBV30 | TRBD1 | TGTGCCTGGTGGAGCAGGGGGCATCGGTCACCCCTCCACTTT | CAWWSRGHRSPLHF
TRBJ2-1 | TRBV11-2 | NA | TGTGCCAGCGTCGGGGGTACCAATGAGCAGTTCTTC | CASVGGTNEQFF
TRBJ2-1 | TRBV7-8 | NA | TGTGCCAGCAGCCCTGTGCTTTTCGGGGGTTACAATGAGCAGTTCTTC | CASSPVLFGGYNEQFF
TRBJ1-4 | TRBV19 | NA | TGTGCCAGTAGTATGGCAGCAACTAATGAAAAACTGTTTTTT | CASSMAATNEKLFF
TRBJ1-2 | TRBV24-1 | TRBD1 | TGTGCCACCAGTGATCAGACCGGACAGGGCGGCTATGGCTACACCTTC | CATSDQTGQGGYGYTF